This TCR beta chain was sequenced for a study of T cell responses to AZD1222 COVID-19 vaccine. Study details: Second-dose recipients at about 4 or about 12 weeks were treated as one pooled group. Study-level findings and limits: Donors, mostly white British, included more females; clonal diversity was possibly underestimated. CD4 TCRs associated with vaccination spanned spike, dominating at 160-218 and 743-854.

Method: immunoSEQ multiplex PCR; TCRdb's copy keeps in-frame clones and lacks some. The sample gives 70,000 or so clones, about 91% of which show up once; 15% to 20% is in the top ten. The germline V gene has CDR1 GTSNPN and CDR2 SVGIG (reference sequence). V was clipped by 0 bases and J by 4 bases, with 7 bases between them. The CDR3 consists of 13 residues. As for this clone: The antigen remains unidentified.

The receptor comes from an adult in good health. Sequenced material: peripheral blood, taken on day 0 of AZD1222 vaccination. The chain has TRBV30 and TRBJ1-3; a possible D gene is TRBD1 (5 bases). This CDR3 is CAWSVGPGNTIYF. In DNA form, the CDR3 reads TGTGCCTGGAGTGTGGGACCGGGAAACACCATATATTTT.